The present TCR beta chain was sequenced within a study of blood T cell repertoires in COVID-19. In the study overall: Researchers got acute and convalescent COVID-19 samples from the United States, Italy and Spain. In each case, the material was cDNA or gDNA derived from T cells, B-cell-depleted T cells, or PBMCs.

The CDR3 consists of 15 residues. V lost 0 bases and J lost 7; bases outside the gene matches: 6. In germline, CDR1 is LGHDT, CDR2 YNNKEL (reference sequence). Only one count was recorded for this clone. Per the study methods: Reference gene primer amplification gave nucleated cell count estimates. TCRdb's table, derived via immunoSEQ multiplex PCR, lists solely in-frame clones and lacks some. V, J and clone size derive from that table, while D and trimming were established from the DNA sequence. The data hold more than 80,000 clones, with around 80% observed a single time. Material: peripheral blood. This clonotype originated in a woman between 55 and 75 years old with acute or convalescent COVID-19. The chain joins TRBV3-1 (or the pseudogene TRBV3-2) to TRBJ1-5; 7 nucleotides line up with TRBD1. Written as DNA, the CDR3 is TGTGCCAGCAGCCAAGACGCAGGGGGTGTGCAGCCCCAGCATTTT. Translated, it gives CASSQDAGGVQPQHF.